This T cell receptor (beta chain) comes out of a study of T cells after yellow fever vaccination. The CDR3 loop spans 13 amino acids. Germline lookup yields CDR1 SGHNT and CDR2 YYREEE (reference sequence). The ends were cut back, 3 bases at V and 4 bases at J, with 7 bases in the middle. Findings and caveats of the study: Contamination of FACS-sorted repertoires by abundant clonotypes from the bulk population could occur.

A process of 5'RACE template switching, which added a universal primer site and UMIs, was used to make TCR cDNA. TCRdb called the 5' RACE reads again in MiXCR, with one record for every CDR3 protein. Of 110,000 to 150,000 distinct CDR3 sequences in the sample, about 7% were seen once. This clonotype showed up just a few times. The antigen is unknown. The material sequenced was CD4+ T cells sorted from PBMCs, taken 10 days after the yellow fever booster vaccination. The chain links TRBV5-4 to TRBJ2-2; D not certain. The origin of this receptor is a man between 25 and 39 years old who received the YFV17D yellow fever vaccine. CDR3 sequence: CASSSVSTGELFF. The CDR3 DNA reads TGTGCCAGCAGCTCCGTTAGCACCGGGGAGCTGTTTTTT. Full variable domain (rest looked up from reference TRBV5-4 and TRBJ2-2): ETGVTQSPTHLIKTRGQQVTLRCSSQSGHNTVSWYQQALGQGPQFIFQYYREEENGRGNFPPRFSGLQFPNYSSELNVNALELDDSALYLCASSSVSTGELFFGEGSRLTVL.